One and the same sample provided the 21 T cell receptor beta chains below, sequenced in a study of cytomegalovirus exposure and HLA in healthy donors. PCR involved 60 Vbeta and 13 Jbeta primers. TCRdb's copy holds only in-frame clones and misses some; the assay was immunoSEQ multiplex PCR. The sample lists roughly 130,000 clones, approximately 80% occurring once. The sample comprised PBMCs. The receptors here all came from a woman in her thirties or forties in good health and CMV-seropositive.

The J gene is TRBJ2-1, the V gene TRBV9; 9 bases map to TRBD1. CDR1 and CDR2 from the germline V gene are SGDLS and YYNGEE. V lost 1 base, J lost 7 bases, and 9 bases stayed unmatched. The CDR3 is made up of 16 amino acids. Here the CDR3 DNA reads TGTGCCAGCAGCGTACTGCAGACAGGGGGAATGAATGAGCAGTTCTTC. This gives the protein CASSVLQTGGMNEQFF. Full variable domain (rest looked up from reference TRBV9 and TRBJ2-1): DSGVTQTPKHLITATGQRVTLRCSPRSGDLSVYWYQQSLDQGLQFLIQYYNGEERAKGNILERFSAQQFPDLHSELNLSSLELGDSALYFCASSVLQTGGMNEQFFGPGTRLTVL.

The chain links TRBV7-3 to TRBJ2-2; D is ambiguous. The CDR3 totals 14 residues. V dropped 5 bases and J dropped 8 bases, with 15 bases sitting between them. Germline V gene data show CDR1 as SGHTA and CDR2 as FQGTGA. The CDR3 region is CASSRSVEVGELFF. In nucleotides, the CDR3 is TGTGCCAGCAGCCGAAGTGTAGAAGTGGGGGAGCTGTTTTTT.

This chain connects TRBV5-6 to TRBJ1-5; 7 bases are shared with TRBD1. The trim removed 3 bases at V and 3 bases at J, leaving 6 bases unmatched. Per germline, CDR1 SGHDT and CDR2 YYEEEE. The CDR3 is 15 residues long. The CDR3 here is CASSSTGKNNQPQHF. In DNA, the CDR3 is TGTGCCAGCAGCTCGACAGGGAAGAACAATCAGCCCCAGCATTTT.

This rearrangement joins TRBV7-3 to TRBJ2-1; 8 nucleotides align to TRBD1. This CDR3 region has 16 residues. Germline V lookup: CDR1 SGHTA, CDR2 FQGTGA. J lost 7 bases, V lost 6 bases, and 14 bases had no gene match. CDR3 DNA sequence: TGTGCCAGCAGTCCCACAGGGGGACCCGCTTGGAATGAGCAGTTCTTC. Protein: CASSPTGGPAWNEQFF.

The chain combines TRBV21-1 with TRBJ1-1; the D call TRBD1 from the table was never checked on the DNA. TRBV21-1 is designated a pseudogene. This CDR3 is built from 15 residues. CDR3 DNA sequence: TGTGCCAGCAGCTGCAGACAGGCCAGGGGCACTGAAGCTTTCTTT. Residues: CASSCRQARGTEAFF.

J is TRBJ1-2 and V is TRBV15, with 7 bases matching TRBD1. The CDR3 runs to 14 residues. Germline CDR1 and CDR2: LNHNV and YYDKDF (reference sequence). With 5 bases clipped from V and 5 bases from J, the junction kept 8 bases outside the gene matches. CDR3 sequence (DNA): TGTGCCACCAGCCTTCGAACAGGGGTTTATGGCTACACCTTC. It yields the protein CATSLRTGVYGYTF. The complete variable domain, with remaining parts taken from reference TRBV15 and TRBJ1-2, reads DAMVIQNPRYQVTQFGKPVTLSCSQTLNHNVMYWYQQKSSQAPKLLFHYYDKDFNNEADTPDNFQSRRPNTSFCFLDIRSPGLGDTAMYLCATSLRTGVYGYTFGSGTRLTVV.

J is TRBJ2-2 and V is TRBV19; D may be TRBD1 (6 bases). There are 15 residues in the CDR3. V shed 6 bases and J shed 1 base, with 12 bases lying between them. The germline V gene has CDR1 LNHDA and CDR2 SQIVND (reference sequence). The CDR3 DNA is TGTGCCAGTAGCGCCGAGACAGGGAACACCGGGGAGCTGTTTTTT. Translation gives CASSAETGNTGELFF. The whole variable domain, remainder taken from reference TRBV19 and TRBJ2-2, is DGGITQSPKYLFRKEGQNVTLSCEQNLNHDAMYWYRQDPGQGLRLIYYSQIVNDFQKGDIAEGYSVSREKKESFPLTVTSAQKNPTAFYLCASSAETGNTGELFFGEGSRLTVL.

This clone turned up a few times. The genes are TRBV6-5 and TRBJ1-1; D call uncertain. Germline-derived CDR1 and CDR2 are MNHEY and SVGAGI. This CDR3 contains 15 residues. V gave up 6 bases and J gave up 1 base, with 15 bases separating them. Here the CDR3 DNA reads TGTGCCAGCAGAGGCCTCAGAGGGCAGAACACTGAAGCTTTCTTT. Translation gives CASRGLRGQNTEAFF.

The J gene is TRBJ2-7, the V gene TRBV15; D might be TRBD1 (5 bases). CDR1 and CDR2 (germline): LNHNV, YYDKDF (reference sequence). Deletions cut 1 base from V and 0 bases from J, with 16 bases between. The CDR3 extends over 17 amino acids. The CDR3 here is CATSRVSGAAASYEQYF. CDR3 DNA sequence: TGTGCCACCAGCAGAGTCTCTGGGGCAGCCGCCTCCTACGAGCAGTACTTC.

The chain has TRBV30 and TRBJ1-1, with D tentatively TRBD1 (6 bases). The CDR3 spans 13 residues. Germline CDR1 GTSNPN, CDR2 SVGIG (reference sequence). V was cut by 4 bases and J by 3 bases, with 12 bases left in between. CDR3 DNA sequence: TGTGCCTGGAACGAACAGGGAGACACTGAAGCTTTCTTT. Translating gives CAWNEQGDTEAFF.

The chain is built from TRBV5-1 and TRBJ2-7, with a weak D call TRBD1 (7 bases). The V gene lost 0 bases and the J gene lost 3 bases, with 13 bases spanning the gap. The germline V gene has CDR1 SGHRS and CDR2 YFSETQ. CDR3 length equals 15 residues. CDR3 nucleotides: TGCGCCAGCAGCTTGGGGGCAGGGGGAGGCTACGAGCAGTACTTC. Protein: CASSLGAGGGYEQYF. The variable domain in full, with the rest retrieved from reference TRBV5-1 and TRBJ2-7, is KAGVTQTPRYLIKTRGQQVTLSCSPISGHRSVSWYQQTPGQGLQFLFEYFSETQRNKGNFPGRFSGRQFSNSRSEMNVSTLELGDSALYLCASSLGAGGGYEQYFGPGTRLTVT.

The V call is TRBV9, the J call TRBJ1-6; TRBD1 is a possible D gene (6 bases). Germline V gives CDR1 SGDLS, CDR2 YYNGEE. V was shortened by 3 bases and J by 6 bases, with 19 bases between the two germline ends. The CDR3 consists of 17 residues. The chain's CDR3 is CASSGGQLKASNSPLHF. As DNA, the CDR3 is TGTGCCAGCAGCGGGGGACAACTAAAGGCGAGTAATTCACCCCTCCACTTT.

J is TRBJ2-7 and V is TRBV7-3; no reliable D call. CDR1 is SGHTA and CDR2 is FQGTGA in the germline V gene. CDR3 length equals 12 residues. V dropped 8 bases and J dropped 0 bases, with 8 bases sitting between them. CDR3 nucleotides: TGTGCCAGCGGCCCTGGCTCCTACGAGCAGTACTTC. The encoded protein is CASGPGSYEQYF.

The CDR3 here is CASSVPGGRDEKLFF. CDR3 coding DNA: TGTGCCAGCAGCGTACCAGGGGGCAGGGATGAAAAACTGTTTTTT. V is TRBV2 and J is TRBJ1-4; 8 bases agree with TRBD1. This CDR3 is built from 15 residues. Per the germline V gene, CDR1 is SNHLY and CDR2 is FYNNEI. V dropped 6 bases and J dropped 6; count of bases not matched to a gene: 9.

This chain links TRBV4-3 with TRBJ2-3; 11 nucleotides align to TRBD2. The CDR3 covers 18 residues. Germline V gene lookup returns CDR1 LGHNA and CDR2 YSLEER. The V segment lost 0 bases and the J segment 8 bases; nucleotides outside the gene matches: 13. The chain's CDR3 is CASSQERASGGSRGTQYF. The CDR3 DNA sequence: TGCGCCAGCAGCCAAGAAAGAGCTAGCGGGGGGAGCAGGGGTACGCAGTATTTT.

The chain carries TRBV7-2 and TRBJ2-5; 7 nucleotides line up with TRBD2. Germline values: CDR1 SGHTA, CDR2 FQGNSA. The CDR3 length is 16 residues. The J segment lost 9 bases and the V segment lost 2 bases, leaving 15 bases of the junction unmatched. CDR3 sequence reads: CASSLSGTKHLTAQYF. The CDR3 DNA is TGTGCCAGCAGCTTATCCGGGACTAAACACCTGACAGCCCAGTACTTC.

V usage is TRBV29-1 and J usage is TRBJ2-5; 8 bases line up with TRBD2. CDR1 and CDR2 (germline): SQVTM, ANQGSEA. Unmatched junction bases numbered 2, after V lost 7 bases and J lost 7 bases. This CDR3 contains 10 residues. The CDR3 DNA follows: TGCAGCGCGGGGGGGGTGACCCAGTACTTC. It translates to CSAGGVTQYF. Supplemented by reference TRBV29-1 and TRBJ2-5, the full variable domain reads SAVISQKPSRDICQRGTSLTIQCQVDSQVTMMFWYRQQPGQSLTLIATANQGSEATYESGFVIDKFPISRPNLTFSTLTVSNMSPEDSSIYLCSAGGVTQYFGPGTRLLVL.

V usage is TRBV5-1 and J usage is TRBJ1-4; TRBD1 aligns across 8 bases. Trimming at V came to 3 bases and at J to 7 bases, leaving 11 bases not matched to a gene. The CDR3 loop spans 16 amino acids. The germline V gene encodes CDR1 SGHRS and CDR2 YFSETQ. The CDR3 DNA sequence: TGCGCCAGCAGCTCATCCGGACAGGGACGGTTTGAAAAACTGTTTTTT. Its translation: CASSSSGQGRFEKLFF.

This chain uses TRBV6-5 with TRBJ1-2, with 10 positions matching TRBD1. CDR1 and CDR2 from the germline V gene are MNHEY and SVGAGI. CDR3 length: 15 residues. With 6 bases clipped from V and 4 bases from J, the junction kept 8 bases outside the gene matches. The CDR3 here is CASRPTGGAVYGYTF. DNA of the CDR3: TGTGCCAGCAGGCCGACAGGGGGCGCAGTCTATGGCTACACCTTC.

The V gene is TRBV28, the J gene TRBJ2-2; 7 bases agree with TRBD2. Germline V gene data show CDR1 as MDHEN and CDR2 as SYDVKM. The CDR3 is 16 residues long. Trimming cost V 2 bases and J 6 bases; bases outside gene matches: 9. CDR3 sequence reads: CASSLAGLPFPGELFF. The CDR3 DNA reads as TGTGCCAGCAGTTTAGCGGGACTACCATTTCCCGGGGAGCTGTTTTTT.

This clone has just a few counts. This chain's CDR3 is CASSPWTSSGSPTDTQYF. CDR3 nucleotides: TGTGCCAGCAGTCCCTGGACCTCTAGCGGGAGTCCGACAGATACGCAGTATTTT. The V call is TRBV28, the J call TRBJ2-3; 10 bases are a match to TRBD2. Germline V gene data show CDR1 as MDHEN and CDR2 as SYDVKM. The CDR3 covers 18 residues. The V segment lost 5 bases and the J segment 3 bases; nucleotides outside the gene matches: 14.